This T cell receptor (beta chain) was recorded in a study of shared clonotypes between healthy human individuals (TCRdb year 2020). Context from the whole study: A couple of women and a few men aged 18 to 49 years were included in the cohort. For each donor, CD4 naive and CD4 memory were each given three plates, CD8 naive was given two plates, and CD8 memory was given one plate. Blood TCR repertoires of five healthy adults were deeply sequenced to estimate repertoire size and the extent of clonotype sharing between individuals. To increase sequencing depth and limit assay-specific biases, TCR repertoire library preparation and sequencing were carried out by different laboratories using diverse techniques. Per donor, leukapheresis produced somewhere between about 0.94 and 9.5 billion PBMCs.

The donors were healthy, HIV-negative adults who had no recently reported acute infections or vaccinations. All donors were Caucasian adults living in Nashville, Tennessee, USA. Magnetic negative selection was used to enrich CD4+ T cells, after which naive cells were positively selected on CD45RA and the negative fraction became the memory subset. After blood collection by leukapheresis, PBMCs were isolated using Ficoll-Histopaque density gradient centrifugation and then cryopreserved in the vapor phase of liquid nitrogen. Analytical flow cytometry was used to check the purity and quantity of each magnetically sorted T cell population. Genomic DNA was isolated from every sorted fraction and measured by UV absorbance on a Nanodrop 2000c. General conclusions and limits of the study: Because the study included a small number of donors, the genetic and exposure-history diversity represented was limited. Pairwise subsampling indicated that sequencing depth was expected to affect the degree of clonotype sharing among donors. Rarefaction of sorted-subset datasets indicated incomplete sequencing despite the large sequencing depth. Naive subsets generally had larger estimated clonotype richness than memory subsets did. Clonotypes shared by all four sorted-subset donors showed higher generation probabilities than non-shared clonotypes. Sampling was restricted to blood, and TCR repertoires in tissues likely differ from the TCR repertoires found in blood. Across a handful of donors, around 5% of naive CD4, 3.5% of naive CD8, approximately 2.5% of memory CD4, and around 0.4% of memory CD8 clonotypes were shared.

Using the deep immunoSEQ assay, TCR CDR3 regions were amplified from genomic DNA by multiplex PCR. For each cell subset, the extracted genomic DNA was distributed evenly across all wells of several immunoSEQ 96-well plates, and each plate served as one replicate. For sorted subsets, each replicate PCR was loaded with approximately 0.2 ug genomic DNA, equivalent to about 33,000 T cell genomes. Purified libraries were measured with a Qubit 3.0 fluorometer, size-checked on a Bioanalyzer 2100, and measured again with the KAPA Library Quantification kit. A separate single-read 150-cycle Illumina NextSeq 550 flow cell was used to sequence each immunoSEQ 96-well plate. The source study handled its data this way. The immunoSEQ output contained only junctional sequences without quality scores, so filtering could not match that applied to full-length reads. Sequences were annotated with PyIR, a Python wrapper for IgBLAST v1.9, and V/J genes and CDR3 were assigned using IMGT germline references. Reads with weak V/J assignments (E-value above 1e-6), missing CDR3, stop codons, out-of-frame junctions, or ambiguous translated residues were removed. A V3J clonotype was defined by an identical inferred V gene, J gene, and CDR3 amino acid sequence. To compute the percentage overlap between repertoires, the number of shared unique clonotypes was divided by the size of the smaller repertoire. Repertoire richness was assessed with RTK rarefaction, the Chao1 estimator, and Recon v2.1 estimates of unobserved clonotypes. OLGA was used to compute generation probabilities for all TCRbeta clonotypes that the gDNA method yielded from several donors. As stored in TCRdb, this immuneACCESS dataset retains in-frame rearrangements with V and J assigned. A fraction of the clones does not appear; measured against another copy, unresolved V genes explain less than half of the discrepancy, and the remainder lacks a known reason. Clonal size and the V and J genes are those of that table, whereas D and trimming came from the DNA. The sample profile shows 2 million to 3 million clones; 80% to 95% of them were found once. The ten largest account for about 0.39% of the sample.

Trimming leaves V shorter by 5 bases and J shorter by 2 bases, with the junction holding 3 bases beyond the gene matches. Sequences GTSNPN (CDR1) and SVGIG (CDR2) are obtained from the germline V gene (reference sequence). The CDR3 contains 14 residues, cysteine and phenylalanine counted. The entry retains the CDR3 DNA only, 42 bases that are in frame from base 1. Turning to this clone: What antigen it recognizes has not been identified. Base qualities are not at hand, and no much larger clone is one base apart.

The sequence was collected from a man between 18 and 29 years old in good health. Some clones in this sample may be carry-over from other donors' samples. Sequencing was done on a sample of naive CD4+ T cells from PBMCs. The label giving this sample's cell subset or site can be read as: CD45RA+ positively selected. The rearranged chain carries TRBV30 and TRBJ2-1, with 10 central nucleotides matching TRBD2. The CDR3 loop reads CAWGLAGAYNEQFF. The DNA reads TGTGCCTGGGGGCTAGCGGGAGCCTACAATGAGCAGTTCTTC. Supplemented by the reference TRBV30 and TRBJ2-1 proteins around the CDR3, the complete variable domain is SQTIHQWPATLVQPVGSPLSLECTVEGTSNPNLYWYRQAAGRGLQLLFYSVGIGQISSEVPQNLSASRPQDRQFILSSKKLLLSDSGFYLCAWGLAGAYNEQFFGPGTRLTVL.